Each of the 3 T cell receptor beta chains below was sequenced from the same sample in a study of cytomegalovirus exposure and HLA in healthy donors. Measured with immunoSEQ multiplex PCR; TCRdb has only the in-frame clones, and not every one. The table lists 200,000 or so clones, around 86% of them singletons. Specimen: PBMCs. The receptors were gathered from a woman aged 18-29 years in good health and CMV-seropositive.

The chain is built from TRBV19 and TRBJ1-2; 8 nucleotides line up with TRBD1. CDR1 and CDR2 from the germline V gene are LNHDA and SQIVND (reference sequence). This CDR3 is 14 amino acids long. The trim removed 5 bases at V and 3 bases at J, leaving 5 bases unmatched. The CDR3 sequence: CASSSPGQDYGYTF. The CDR3 DNA is TGTGCCAGTAGTTCTCCGGGACAGGACTATGGCTACACCTTC.

This sequence joins TRBV2 and TRBJ2-1; no clear D gene. Per germline, CDR1 SNHLY and CDR2 FYNNEI. V lost 5 bases to trimming and J lost 8 bases, with 13 bases between them. The CDR3 consists of 13 residues. CDR3 nucleotides: TGTGCCAGCAGTTTTGGGCCTGTCGATGAGCAGTTCTTC. Its protein product is CASSFGPVDEQFF.

This clone appeared a single time. The rearrangement uses TRBV30 and TRBJ2-1; D call uncertain. Trimming took 4 bases from V and 7 from J, leaving 11 bases between them. The CDR3 runs 12 residues. From germline, CDR1 is GTSNPN and CDR2 SVGIG (reference sequence). The CDR3 protein is CAWIPTGNEQFF. The CDR3 bases are TGTGCCTGGATTCCGACCGGGAATGAGCAGTTCTTC. The complete variable domain, with remaining parts taken from reference TRBV30 and TRBJ2-1, reads SQTIHQWPATLVQPVGSPLSLECTVEGTSNPNLYWYRQAAGRGLQLLFYSVGIGQISSEVPQNLSASRPQDRQFILSSKKLLLSDSGFYLCAWIPTGNEQFFGPGTRLTVL.